Each of the 14 T cell receptor beta chains below was sequenced from the same sample in a study of T cell responses to AZD1222 COVID-19 vaccine. This table comes from immunoSEQ multiplex PCR, and its TCRdb copy is limited to in-frame clones, with some not included. This table has under 85,000 clones, about 90% appearing once. Sequenced material: peripheral blood, taken on day 0 of AZD1222 vaccination. The receptors were sampled from an adult in good health.

This clone has only one observation. This chain uses TRBV11-3 with TRBJ1-3; no firm D call. V was cut by 4 bases and J by 3 bases, with 13 bases left in between. Germline V gene sequence: CDR1 SGHNT, CDR2 YENEEA. The CDR3 has 15 amino acids. In nucleotides, the CDR3 is TGTGCCAGCAGCTCCTCCACTATGGATGGAAACACCATATATTTT. Translation gives CASSSSTMDGNTIYF.

In this sample, this clone turned up once. The chain recombines TRBV5-8 with TRBJ1-2; weak D call: TRBD1 (5 bases). CDR1 SGHTS and CDR2 YDEGEE come from the germline V gene. The CDR3 has 14 amino acids. With 4 bases removed from V and 4 bases from J, the gap between germline ends came to 14 bases. CDR3 protein: CASSDRDPRYGYTF. CDR3 sequence (DNA): TGTGCCAGCAGCGACCGGGACCCCCGCTATGGCTACACCTTC.

The V and J genes are TRBV28 and TRBJ1-4; 9 nucleotides agree with TRBD1. Trimming at V came to 4 bases and at J to 3 bases, leaving 6 bases not matched to a gene. The CDR3 loop spans 16 amino acids. CDR1 and CDR2 from the germline V gene are MDHEN and SYDVKM. The CDR3 region is CASSSQQGAPNEKLFF. CDR3 DNA: TGTGCCAGCAGTTCCCAACAGGGGGCCCCTAATGAAAAACTGTTTTTT.

The gene calls are TRBV2 and TRBJ2-5; D gene ambiguous. The CDR3 is 12 amino acids. V lost 5 bases and J 4 bases, leaving 8 bases between the germline ends. Germline-derived CDR1 and CDR2 are SNHLY and FYNNEI. CDR3 DNA: TGTGCCAGCAGTCCTACTCGAGAGACCCAGTACTTC. Residues: CASSPTRETQYF.

This chain connects TRBV30 to TRBJ1-5; D possibly corresponds to TRBD1 (5 bases). The germline V gene has CDR1 GTSNPN and CDR2 SVGIG (reference sequence). The germline V and J ends were trimmed by 3 bases and 7 bases, with 13 bases remaining between them. This CDR3 spans 13 amino acids. The CDR3 loop reads CAWSPGGKQPQHF. CDR3 nucleotides: TGTGCCTGGAGCCCCGGGGGAAAACAGCCCCAGCATTTT. Variable domain in full (rest from reference TRBV30 and TRBJ1-5): SQTIHQWPATLVQPVGSPLSLECTVEGTSNPNLYWYRQAAGRGLQLLFYSVGIGQISSEVPQNLSASRPQDRQFILSSKKLLLSDSGFYLCAWSPGGKQPQHFGDGTRLSIL.

The rearrangement joins TRBV29-1 to TRBJ1-1; D gene unclear. V was trimmed by 0 bases and J by 9 bases, leaving 5 bases between them. The CDR3 loop spans 10 amino acids. Germline loops: CDR1 SQVTM, CDR2 ANQGSEA. The DNA of the CDR3 is TGCAGCGTTGAAGATCCCCAAGCTTTCTTT. Encoded protein: CSVEDPQAFF. The whole variable domain, filled in from reference TRBV29-1 and TRBJ1-1, reads SAVISQKPSRDICQRGTSLTIQCQVDSQVTMMFWYRQQPGQSLTLIATANQGSEATYESGFVIDKFPISRPNLTFSTLTVSNMSPEDSSIYLCSVEDPQAFFGQGTRLTVV.

The V call is TRBV28, the J call TRBJ1-5, with D hard to call. CDR1 is MDHEN, CDR2 SYDVKM, per germline. This CDR3 has 13 residues. Trimming shortened V by 9 bases and J by 5 bases, and 14 bases separated the two germline ends. The CDR3 spells CASTLDRYQPQHF. CDR3 in DNA: TGTGCCAGTACCCTCGACCGGTATCAGCCCCAGCATTTT.

The chain employs TRBV30 and TRBJ1-5; D remains unclear. CDR3 length: 14 residues. In germline, CDR1 is GTSNPN, CDR2 SVGIG (reference sequence). The germline V and J ends were trimmed by 3 bases and 0 bases, with 9 bases remaining between them. CDR3 coding DNA: TGTGCCTGGAGCGACATGTATAGCAATCAGCCCCAGCATTTT. Its protein product is CAWSDMYSNQPQHF. Full variable domain (outside the CDR3, taken from reference TRBV30 and TRBJ1-5): SQTIHQWPATLVQPVGSPLSLECTVEGTSNPNLYWYRQAAGRGLQLLFYSVGIGQISSEVPQNLSASRPQDRQFILSSKKLLLSDSGFYLCAWSDMYSNQPQHFGDGTRLSIL.

J is TRBJ2-5 and V is TRBV7-9; D is tentatively TRBD1 or TRBD2 (5 bases each). V lost 2 bases to trimming and J lost 5 bases, with 12 bases between them. CDR3 size: 14 residues. Germline-derived CDR1 and CDR2 are SEHNR and FQNEAQ (reference sequence). The CDR3, as DNA: TGTGCCAGCAGCTTACGGATAGGGGAGGAGACCCAGTACTTC. Translated: CASSLRIGEETQYF.

This clone is classed as medium-sized (0.01 to 0.1%). The chain recombines TRBV25-1 with TRBJ2-1; D might be TRBD2 (5 bases). The CDR3 sequence is 14 residues long. V was trimmed by 3 bases and J by 9 bases, leaving 15 bases between them. Per the germline V gene, CDR1 is MGHDK and CDR2 is SYGVNS. CDR3 nucleotides: TGTGCCAGCAGTGACGCGGGCGCAGCCAGTGAGCAGTTCTTC. The encoded protein is CASSDAGAASEQFF.

The rearrangement links TRBV6-1 to TRBJ1-5; 8 nucleotides line up with TRBD1. Germline V gives CDR1 MNHNS, CDR2 SASEGT. This CDR3 has 15 residues. The J segment lost 7 bases and the V segment lost 2 bases, leaving 7 bases of the junction unmatched. The CDR3 DNA follows: TGTGCCAGCAGTGAATATCCAGGGGGCGTCCAGCCCCAGCATTTT. The encoded protein is CASSEYPGGVQPQHF.

The chain is built from TRBV11-2 and TRBJ2-2; 15 bases agree with TRBD2. The CDR3 loop spans 19 amino acids. V lost 4 bases, J lost 3 bases, and 9 bases stayed unmatched. The germline V gene has CDR1 SGHAT and CDR2 FQNNGV. The CDR3 protein is CASSYRTSGRAVDTGELFF. The CDR3 nucleotides read TGTGCCAGCAGCTACCGGACTAGCGGGAGGGCCGTCGACACCGGGGAGCTGTTTTTT.

This rearrangement joins TRBV11-2 to TRBJ1-5, with no clear D. The germline CDR1 and CDR2 sequences are SGHAT and FQNNGV. This CDR3 comprises 13 residues. Trimming removed 3 bases from V and 7 bases from J, with 10 bases in between. CDR3 sequence (DNA): TGTGCCAGCAGCTTTGGCAGGAGCCAGCCCCAGCATTTT. Its protein is CASSFGRSQPQHF.

Concerning this clone itself: Compared with germline, one end of the junction differs, possibly owing to a read error. The chain links TRBV10-3 to TRBJ2-2; D may be TRBD1 (7 bases). CDR1 and CDR2 (germline): ENHRY, SYGVKD. The CDR3 is 16 residues long. Here the CDR3 reads CAINEAGQTNTGELFF. The CDR3, as DNA: TGTGCCATCAATGAGGCGGGACAGACAAACACCGGGGAGCTGTTTTTT.